The 14 T cell receptor beta chains in this list originate from one sample, sequenced in a study of post-analysis software for immune sequencing data. Findings and limits, study-wide: TRBV5-6, TRBV5-1 and TRBV20-1 belonged to a set of a few TRBV segments that were more frequent in patients than controls.

These receptors have no known antigen. cDNA libraries for TCR beta contained unique molecular identifiers. TCRdb reprocessed the PCR reads via MiXCR and lists one record per CDR3 protein. The sample comprises 650,000 to 850,000 distinct CDR3 sequences, approximately 57% of which are singletons, and about 4.5% rests with the top ten. The sequencing input was blood. The receptor source for this set is a girl under 18 with multiple sclerosis.

The chain employs TRBV2 and TRBJ1-2; perhaps TRBD1 as D (5 bases). The V and J ends lost 2 bases and 8 bases respectively, with 15 bases between them. Germline V gene sequence: CDR1 SNHLY, CDR2 FYNNEI. The CDR3 covers 14 residues. CDR3 sequence: CASSERPRANGYTF. DNA of the CDR3: TGTGCCAGCAGTGAACGACCCAGGGCTAACGGCTACACCTTC.

This rearrangement joins TRBV5-1 to TRBJ2-1, with D possibly being TRBD1 or TRBD2 (5 bases each). The CDR3 extends over 15 amino acids. Trimming pared 0 bases from V and 6 bases from J, leaving 13 bases between. From germline, CDR1 is SGHRS and CDR2 YFSETQ. The CDR3 nucleotides are TGCGCCAGCAGCTTGGCCGGGACCCTGGGCAATGAGCAGTTCTTC. This translates into CASSLAGTLGNEQFF.

This chain links TRBV6-1 with TRBJ1-1, with a weak D call TRBD1 (5 bases). Germline CDR1 is MNHNS and CDR2 is SASEGT. This CDR3 comprises 15 residues. V gave up 7 bases and J gave up 1 base, with 16 bases separating them. The CDR3 sequence is CASTEGPGPNTEAFF. In DNA form, the CDR3 reads TGTGCCAGCACCGAGGGCCCAGGGCCGAACACTGAAGCTTTCTTT.

This clonotype appeared a few times. One end of the junction varies from germline; a read error may be responsible. The DNA for the CDR3 is TGTGCCAGCGGCGTAGAGGGGTATCAGCCCCAGCATTTT. Protein product: CASGVEGYQPQHF. The chain carries TRBV9 and TRBJ1-5, with a tentative D call TRBD1 (5 bases). Germline loops: CDR1 SGDLS, CDR2 YYNGEE. The CDR3 totals 13 residues.

This chain links TRBV7-9 with TRBJ2-6, with a weak D call TRBD2 (5 bases). V gave up 1 base and J gave up 1 base, with 14 bases separating them. In germline, CDR1 is SEHNR, CDR2 FQNEAQ (reference sequence). CDR3 length equals 18 residues. The CDR3 region is CASSLVGGSGSGANVLTF. The DNA of the CDR3 is TGTGCCAGCAGCTTAGTCGGCGGCAGCGGATCTGGGGCCAACGTCCTGACTTTC.

The chain carries TRBV29-1 and TRBJ2-7; perhaps TRBD1 as D (5 bases). Germline V gene lookup returns CDR1 SQVTM and CDR2 ANQGSEA. The CDR3 contains 14 residues. V was trimmed by 1 base and J by 3 bases, leaving 13 bases between them. The CDR3 region is CSVEGPQGYYEQYF. Here the CDR3 DNA reads TGCAGCGTTGAAGGCCCTCAGGGCTACTACGAGCAGTACTTC.

The chain has TRBV3-1 and TRBJ2-1; TRBD2 matches 9 bases. J gave up 6 bases and V 1 base, and 7 bases lay outside the gene matches. The CDR3 is 16 amino acids. The germline V gene has CDR1 LGHDT and CDR2 YNNKEL (reference sequence). The chain's CDR3 is CASSQALAGPRNEQFF. The CDR3 nucleotides are TGTGCCAGCAGCCAAGCTCTAGCGGGGCCCCGCAATGAGCAGTTCTTC.

At least ten counts were recorded for this clonotype. V gene TRBV29-1 combines with J gene TRBJ2-3; no clear D. V shed 6 bases and J shed 0 bases, with 7 bases lying between them. The CDR3 length is 12 residues. CDR1 and CDR2 (germline): SQVTM, ANQGSEA. DNA of the CDR3: TGCAGCGTCGCCGTTAGCACAGATACGCAGTATTTT. Translated: CSVAVSTDTQYF.

The table lists this clonotype with a few counts. The chain links TRBV4-1 to TRBJ2-1, with D possibly matching TRBD2 (6 bases). The CDR3 is made up of 17 amino acids. Deletions cut 2 bases from V and 4 bases from J, with 18 bases between. Germline lookup yields CDR1 MGHRA and CDR2 YSYEKL. CDR3 residues: CASSQQPSGAQYNEQFF. The CDR3 DNA is TGCGCCAGCAGCCAACAACCTTCGGGAGCCCAATACAATGAGCAGTTCTTC.

This sequence joins TRBV6-5 and TRBJ1-2; unclear D gene. The CDR3 contains 15 residues. Germline V gene data show CDR1 as MNHEY and CDR2 as SVGAGI. Trimming left V 4 bases short and J 4 bases short, with 16 bases between. The CDR3 is CASSSTRDALYGYTF. CDR3 nucleotide sequence: TGTGCCAGCAGTTCCACCCGTGATGCCCTCTATGGCTACACCTTC.

The rearrangement joins TRBV11-2 to TRBJ2-3; D possibly uses TRBD1 or TRBD2 (6 bases each). Trimming shortened V by 3 bases and J by 2 bases, and 12 bases separated the two germline ends. Germline lookup yields CDR1 SGHAT and CDR2 FQNNGV. The CDR3 extends over 15 amino acids. The CDR3 loop is CASSLAGHYTDTQYF. The CDR3 nucleotides read TGTGCCAGCAGCTTGGCGGGACACTACACAGATACGCAGTATTTT.

Only a few counts were recorded for this clonotype. This rearrangement joins TRBV7-8 to TRBJ2-3; 10 nucleotides agree with TRBD2. Germline V CDR1 and CDR2: SGHVS, FQNEAQ. Trimming cost V 3 bases and J 6 bases; bases outside gene matches: 9. The CDR3 is 16 amino acids. CDR3 nucleotide sequence: TGTGCCAGCAGCTTCCTAGCGGGGGCCCCAGGGGATACGCAGTATTTT. This sequence encodes CASSFLAGAPGDTQYF.

This clonotype has just a few counts. V and J are TRBV7-9 and TRBJ2-5; the D gene is possibly TRBD1 (5 bases). The J call may be in error: the DNA end matches TRBJ2-7 better. From germline, CDR1 is SEHNR and CDR2 FQNEAQ (reference sequence). This CDR3 comprises 16 residues. DNA of the CDR3: TGTGCCAGCAGCCCCCTAGGACATTTGGAAGTTGACGAGCAGTACTTC. Its translation: CASSPLGHLEVDEQYF.

The chain recombines TRBV29-1 with TRBJ1-1; 7 bases fit TRBD1. The junction had 14 bases not matched to a gene; V was cut back by 7 bases and J by 0 bases. Germline V gene data show CDR1 as SQVTM and CDR2 as ANQGSEA. This CDR3 contains 16 residues. CDR3 in DNA: TGCAGCGCTGCTAGGGGGGCTGGGACAGTGAACACTGAAGCTTTCTTT. Translation: CSAARGAGTVNTEAFF. Full variable domain (rest looked up from reference TRBV29-1 and TRBJ1-1): SAVISQKPSRDICQRGTSLTIQCQVDSQVTMMFWYRQQPGQSLTLIATANQGSEATYESGFVIDKFPISRPNLTFSTLTVSNMSPEDSSIYLCSAARGAGTVNTEAFFGQGTRLTVV.